The T cell receptor (beta chain) described here comes from a study of T cell repertoires in cytomegalovirus infection. In the study overall: Selection of CMV epitopes for the study included recently identified HLA-C-restricted and well-studied HLA-B-restricted ones.

This clonotype was seen at least ten times. Its matching antigen is unknown. Using its own MiXCR run on the reads, TCRdb lists one record per CDR3 protein. The sample consists of about 830,000 distinct CDR3 sequences, 32% of them appearing once. The CDR3 spans 16 residues. Per germline, CDR1 SGHTA and CDR2 FQGNSA. With 1 base removed from V and 6 bases from J, the gap between germline ends came to 18 bases. The rearrangement links TRBV7-2 to TRBJ1-1; D unclear. Sequenced material: cultured CD8+ T cells from PBMCs, taken from culture after CMV antigen stimulation. This clonotype originated in a human donor in good health (CMV status not recorded). Some clones in this sample may be carry-over from other donors' samples. The CDR3 spells CASSLGWVARPSEAFF. In nucleotides, the CDR3 is TGTGCCAGCAGCTTAGGGTGGGTCGCCCGGCCGTCTGAAGCTTTCTTT.